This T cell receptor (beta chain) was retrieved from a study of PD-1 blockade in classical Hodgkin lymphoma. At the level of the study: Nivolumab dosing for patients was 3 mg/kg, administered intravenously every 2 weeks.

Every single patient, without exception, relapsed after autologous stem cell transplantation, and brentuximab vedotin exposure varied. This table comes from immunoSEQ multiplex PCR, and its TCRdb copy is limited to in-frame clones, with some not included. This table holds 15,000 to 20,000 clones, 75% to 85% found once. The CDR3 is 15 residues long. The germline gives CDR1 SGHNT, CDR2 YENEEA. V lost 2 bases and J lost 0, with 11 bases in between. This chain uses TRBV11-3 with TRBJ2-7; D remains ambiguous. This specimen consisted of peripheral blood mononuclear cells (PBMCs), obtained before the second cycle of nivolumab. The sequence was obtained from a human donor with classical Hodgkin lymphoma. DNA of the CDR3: TGTGCCAGCAGCTTATTAGTAGGCAGCTCCTACGAGCAGTACTTC. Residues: CASSLLVGSSYEQYF.